What follows are 20 T cell receptor beta chains derived from one specimen sequenced in a study of early T cells in non-severe SARS-CoV-2 infection. TCRdb redid the calling of the 5' RACE reads with MiXCR, one entry per CDR3 protein. The repertoire consists of about 55,000 distinct CDR3 sequences, with 9.5% to 15% occurring once and the leading ten covering about 4%. Source material: whole blood. The receptor set was obtained from an adult who was a healthcare worker with PCR-confirmed SARS-CoV-2 infection or an uninfected control (not recorded which).

This clonotype was detected only a few times. This chain uses TRBV12-3 or TRBV12-4 with TRBJ1-5; maybe TRBD1 (5 bases). Trimming shortened V by 3 bases and J by 1 base, and 7 bases separated the two germline ends. CDR3 size: 14 residues. The CDR3 loop is CASSFRQSNQPQHF. CDR3 bases: TGTGCCAGCAGTTTCAGACAGAGCAATCAGCCCCAGCATTTT.

This clonotype was detected many times. The genes are TRBV7-3 and TRBJ1-1; a weak D match, TRBD1 (6 bases). The ends were cut back, 3 bases at V and 5 bases at J, with 10 bases in the middle. CDR3 length: 13 residues. In germline, CDR1 is SGHTA, CDR2 FQGTGA. The CDR3 loop is CASSFHRVTEAFF. CDR3 DNA: TGTGCCAGCAGCTTTCACAGGGTAACTGAAGCTTTCTTT.

The chain carries TRBV29-1 and TRBJ2-1, with 8 bases that match TRBD2. V trimming: 7 bases; J trimming: 8 bases; junction bases outside the gene matches: 10. The CDR3 has 13 residues. Germline V CDR1 and CDR2: SQVTM, ANQGSEA. The CDR3 reads CSAGAGGPDEQFF. The CDR3 nucleotides are TGCAGCGCAGGGGCGGGAGGCCCGGATGAGCAGTTCTTC.

This clonotype was recorded at least ten times. This chain uses TRBV12-3 or TRBV12-4 with TRBJ2-3; 7 positions agree with TRBD2. V was clipped by 2 bases and J by 1 base; unmatched bases: 15. The CDR3 covers 19 residues. CDR3 nucleotide sequence: TGTGCCAGCAGTTTAAGCAGGAGCGCTAGCGGACCCCGCACAGATACGCAGTATTTT. Its translation is CASSLSRSASGPRTDTQYF.

V gene TRBV19 combines with J gene TRBJ2-7; TRBD2 matches 9 bases. The CDR3 is 15 amino acids. Germline V gene lookup returns CDR1 LNHDA and CDR2 SQIVND (reference sequence). V shed 6 bases, J shed 3 bases, and the junction held 9 bases outside the gene matches. CDR3 sequence reads: CASSTGTSLDYEQYF. The CDR3 coding sequence is TGTGCCAGTAGCACCGGGACTAGCCTAGACTACGAGCAGTACTTC.

V and J are TRBV28 and TRBJ2-2; a weak D match, TRBD1 (6 bases). This CDR3 comprises 15 residues. Per germline, CDR1 MDHEN and CDR2 SYDVKM. V lost 6 bases to trimming and J lost 7 bases, with 18 bases between them. CDR3: CASRPYTGSGGELFF. CDR3 nucleotide sequence: TGTGCCAGCAGACCTTACACAGGGTCGGGCGGGGAGCTGTTTTTT.

The sample holds many counts of this clonotype. In DNA, the CDR3 is TGTGCCAGCAGCGTAGGTTCGGGGGCCAGCAATCAGCCCCAGCATTTT. Protein: CASSVGSGASNQPQHF. The chain couples TRBV9 to TRBJ1-5; possibly TRBD1 for D (6 bases). In germline, CDR1 is SGDLS, CDR2 YYNGEE. The CDR3 extends over 16 amino acids. V lost 0 bases to trimming and J lost 1 base, with 11 bases between them.

There are many counts of this clonotype. This chain links TRBV9 with TRBJ2-3; 8 bases are a match to TRBD2. This CDR3 spans 14 amino acids. Per germline, CDR1 SGDLS and CDR2 YYNGEE. The V and J ends lost 4 bases and 6 bases, in that order; junction bases with no gene match: 7. The CDR3 sequence is CASSLSGKMDTQYF. For the CDR3, the DNA is TGTGCCAGCAGCCTTAGCGGGAAGATGGATACGCAGTATTTT. The variable domain in full, completed from reference TRBV9 and TRBJ2-3, reads DSGVTQTPKHLITATGQRVTLRCSPRSGDLSVYWYQQSLDQGLQFLIQYYNGEERAKGNILERFSAQQFPDLHSELNLSSLELGDSALYFCASSLSGKMDTQYFGPGTRLTVL.

In this sample, this clonotype turned up many times. The chain has TRBV9 and TRBJ2-1; D is perhaps TRBD2 (6 bases). The germline V gene has CDR1 SGDLS and CDR2 YYNGEE. The V end lost 0 bases, the J end lost 5 bases, and 12 bases lay between the germline ends. The CDR3 length is 15 residues. CDR3 nucleotides: TGTGCCAGCAGCGTAGAACCGGGAGATCACAATGAGCAGTTCTTC. Residues: CASSVEPGDHNEQFF.

This clonotype has more than one count but fewer than ten. CDR3 amino acids: CASSLGAGKGTEAFF. CDR3 in DNA: TGCGCCAGCAGCTTGGGCGCGGGAAAAGGAACTGAAGCTTTCTTT. The chain carries TRBV5-1 and TRBJ1-1; D gene unclear. Looked up from germline, CDR1 is SGHRS and CDR2 is YFSETQ. The CDR3 covers 15 residues. V was clipped by 0 bases and J by 5 bases, with 14 bases between them.

This clonotype came up many times. The CDR3 sequence: CASSLGWDTQYF. For the CDR3, the DNA is TGCGCCAGCAGCTTGGGATGGGATACGCAGTATTTT. This chain joins TRBV5-1 and TRBJ2-3, with D unclear. The CDR3 has 12 residues. Per germline, CDR1 SGHRS and CDR2 YFSETQ. V lost 0 bases, J lost 6 bases, and 5 bases lay in between.

The rearrangement joins TRBV20-1 to TRBJ2-1; 9 bases match TRBD2. CDR1 is DFQATT, CDR2 SNEGSKA, per germline (reference sequence). The CDR3 is 16 amino acids. V lost 0 bases to trimming and J lost 2 bases; unmatched junction nucleotides: 5. The DNA for the CDR3 is TGCAGTGCTAGAGATCGGCTAGCGGGGACCTACAATGAGCAGTTCTTC. It is translated as CSARDRLAGTYNEQFF.

This rearrangement joins TRBV20-1 to TRBJ2-1; 9 nucleotides line up with TRBD1. The V gene's germline CDR1 is DFQATT and CDR2 SNEGSKA (reference sequence). There are 14 residues in the CDR3. V gave up 5 bases and J gave up 4 bases; unmatched junction bases: 6. CDR3: CSAPRTGAYNEQFF. The CDR3 DNA follows: TGCAGTGCTCCGAGGACAGGGGCGTACAATGAGCAGTTCTTC.

There are a few counts of this clonotype. Compared with germline, one end of the junction differs, possibly owing to a read error. The CDR3 DNA reads as TGTGCCAGCAGTTTTCCCTACAATTCACCCCTCCACTTT. Protein sequence: CASSFPYNSPLHF. The V and J genes are TRBV28 and TRBJ1-6, with D hard to call. The length of the CDR3 is 13 residues. Germline V CDR1 and CDR2: MDHEN, SYDVKM.

As concerns this clonotype: This may be a read error, as it is one base from a much larger clone. The chain employs TRBV3-1 and TRBJ1-1, with D perhaps matching TRBD1 (5 bases). The CDR3 is 15 residues long. CDR1 and CDR2 (germline): LGHDT, YNNKEL (reference sequence). Trimming shortened V by 4 bases and J by 4 bases, and 16 bases separated the two germline ends. The CDR3, as DNA: TGTGCCAGCAGCCTGGGACCGTCGCGGACCACTGAAGCTTTCTTT. Residues: CASSLGPSRTTEAFF.

The J gene is TRBJ1-6, the V gene TRBV6-1; 7 bases are a match to TRBD1. CDR1 is MNHNS and CDR2 is SASEGT in the germline V gene. With V trimmed by 10 bases and J by 9 bases, 18 bases remained unmatched. The CDR3 sequence is 16 residues long. The CDR3 loop is CATIPEEGQIPSPLHF. For the CDR3, the DNA is TGTGCCACCATACCGGAGGAGGGACAGATCCCTTCACCCCTCCACTTT.

This clonotype was recorded many times. V usage is TRBV12-3 or TRBV12-4 and J usage is TRBJ2-1; possibly TRBD2 for D (6 bases). The V end was cut by 5 bases, the J end by 0 bases, with 26 bases between. The CDR3 loop spans 20 amino acids. The CDR3 region is CASSPPPALADWSSYNEQFF. In DNA form, the CDR3 reads TGTGCCAGCAGTCCCCCCCCTGCTTTAGCGGACTGGAGCTCCTACAATGAGCAGTTCTTC.

This clonotype was observed at least ten times. The genes are TRBV20-1 and TRBJ2-1; TRBD2 is a possible D gene (6 bases). The CDR3 covers 15 residues. Trimming took off 3 bases at V and 2 bases at J, with 14 bases between the two ends. Germline loops: CDR1 DFQATT, CDR2 SNEGSKA (reference sequence). The CDR3 sequence is CSASTPQRAYNEQFF. The CDR3, as DNA: TGCAGTGCTAGCACCCCCCAGCGGGCCTACAATGAGCAGTTCTTC.

The V and J genes are TRBV29-1 and TRBJ2-1; D gene unclear. CDR1 is SQVTM and CDR2 is ANQGSEA in the germline V gene. V lost 0 bases, J lost 6 bases, and 3 bases lay in between. The CDR3 is 11 amino acids. CDR3 residues: CSVEDPNEQFF. In DNA form, the CDR3 reads TGCAGCGTTGAAGATCCCAATGAGCAGTTCTTC.

This clonotype was seen only a few times. The chain links TRBV18 to TRBJ1-5, with no clear D. The V end was cut by 6 bases, the J end by 4 bases, with 13 bases between. Germline V lookup: CDR1 KGHSH, CDR2 LQKENI. CDR3 length: 14 amino acids. Here the CDR3 reads CASSPSQGNQPQHF. Here the CDR3 DNA reads TGTGCCAGCTCCCCTTCACAAGGTAATCAGCCCCAGCATTTT. Using reference TRBV18 and TRBJ1-5 for the parts outside the CDR3, the full variable domain is NAGVMQNPRHLVRRRGQEARLRCSPMKGHSHVYWYRQLPEEGLKFMVYLQKENIIDESGMPKERFSAEFPKEGPSILRIQQVVRGDSAAYFCASSPSQGNQPQHFGDGTRLSIL.